This T cell receptor (beta chain) was found in a study of T cell changes during pregnancy in multiple sclerosis. This CDR3 is built from 15 residues. Germline V gene lookup returns CDR1 MNHNS and CDR2 SASEGT. Trimming removed 2 bases at V and 3 bases at J, with 13 bases between. Libraries were prepared by immunoSEQ multiplex PCR; TCRdb keeps only in-frame clonotypes and omits some of them. This sample has around 100,000 clones, with 91% found just once. The origin of this receptor is a female donor with multiple sclerosis, enrolled in a pregnancy study. The chain carries TRBV6-1 and TRBJ1-1; no reliable D call. The source was peripheral blood, collected after pregnancy. CDR3 residues: CASSEYRIEDTEAFF. Written as DNA, the CDR3 is TGTGCCAGCAGTGAATATCGGATAGAGGACACTGAAGCTTTCTTT.